What follows are 27 T cell receptor beta chains derived from one specimen sequenced in a study of T cells in Graves' hyperthyroidism and ophthalmopathy. TCR beta CDR3 sequences were amplified from RNA transcripts. With the HTBI primer set, the TCR CDR3 went through a first round of RT-PCR. TCRdb re-called the multiplex PCR reads through MiXCR, storing one row per CDR3 protein. The repertoire holds 240,000 or so distinct CDR3 sequences, roughly 15% seen once, with 28% in the top ten. Sequencing input: blood. The receptor set was obtained from a young woman with Graves' ophthalmopathy.

This clonotype was counted many times. This chain joins TRBV30 and TRBJ2-1; D perhaps matches TRBD1 (6 bases). Germline V gene lookup returns CDR1 GTSNPN and CDR2 SVGIG (reference sequence). The CDR3 contains 14 residues. The V gene lost 3 bases and the J gene lost 5 bases, with 14 bases spanning the gap. CDR3 bases: TGTGCCTGGAGGGATCGGACAGTGGACAATGAGCAGTTCTTC. Protein: CAWRDRTVDNEQFF.

The chain couples TRBV11-3 to TRBJ1-1; 8 positions agree with TRBD1. V shed 5 bases and J 5 bases; nucleotides not matched to a gene: 13. Germline CDR1 reads SGHNT; CDR2 reads YENEEA. This CDR3 spans 16 amino acids. CDR3 bases: TGTGCCAGCAGCACCGCGCCCCGGACAGGGAAGACTGAAGCTTTCTTT. Translating gives CASSTAPRTGKTEAFF.

Many counts were recorded for this clonotype. This chain uses TRBV3-1 with TRBJ1-2; tentatively, D is TRBD1 (5 bases). In germline, CDR1 is LGHDT, CDR2 YNNKEL (reference sequence). V was clipped by 3 bases and J by 3 bases, with 14 bases between them. This CDR3 is built from 15 residues. CDR3 sequence: CASSHDRDGHYGYTF. The CDR3 bases are TGTGCCAGCAGCCATGACCGGGACGGACACTATGGCTACACCTTC. Together with reference TRBV3-1 and TRBJ1-2, the CDR3 gives the full variable domain: DTAVSQTPKYLVTQMGNDKSIKCEQNLGHDTMYWYKQDSKKFLKIMFSYNNKELIINETVPNRFSPKSPDKAHLNLHINSLELGDSAVYFCASSHDRDGHYGYTFGSGTRLTVV.

The CDR3 nucleotides are TGCAGTGCTAGGACTAGCGGGCTAAATGAGCAGTTCTTC. Its translation is CSARTSGLNEQFF. The chain is built from TRBV20-1 and TRBJ2-1, with 10 bases aligning to TRBD2. This CDR3 comprises 13 residues. The germline V gene encodes CDR1 DFQATT and CDR2 SNEGSKA (reference sequence). J lost 7 bases, V lost 3 bases, and 3 bases had no gene match.

This clonotype was seen at least ten times. This chain connects TRBV20-1 to TRBJ2-3; D possibly corresponds to TRBD1 (6 bases). The germline V and J ends were trimmed by 5 bases and 1 base, with 13 bases remaining between them. The CDR3 is 14 residues long. The germline V gene has CDR1 DFQATT and CDR2 SNEGSKA (reference sequence). DNA of the CDR3: TGCAGTGCTCCTTGGGGGCTCGGCACAGATACGCAGTATTTT. Translated, it gives CSAPWGLGTDTQYF.

The CDR3: CASRDTEFFNTEAFF. CDR3 coding DNA: TGTGCCAGCAGGGACACGGAGTTTTTCAACACTGAAGCTTTCTTT. The chain employs TRBV28 and TRBJ1-1; tentative D call: TRBD1 (5 bases). V dropped 6 bases and J dropped 2 bases, with 16 bases sitting between them. The germline CDR1 and CDR2 sequences are MDHEN and SYDVKM. This CDR3 spans 15 amino acids.

V usage is TRBV30 and J usage is TRBJ1-1, with a possible D match to TRBD1 (6 bases). Per germline, CDR1 GTSNPN and CDR2 SVGIG (reference sequence). V was pared by 8 bases and J by 1 base, with 20 bases between. This CDR3 has 15 residues. This CDR3 is CAQRVTDSGNTEAFF. The CDR3 DNA sequence: TGTGCCCAGAGGGTGACGGACAGTGGGAACACTGAAGCTTTCTTT.

This clonotype occurred many times. V usage is TRBV24-1 and J usage is TRBJ2-1; D call uncertain. The CDR3 sequence is 14 residues long. V dropped 1 base and J dropped 3 bases, with 6 bases sitting between them. The germline CDR1 and CDR2 sequences are KGHDR and SFDVKD. The chain's CDR3 is CATSDLLNYNEQFF. CDR3 bases: TGTGCCACCAGTGATTTACTCAACTACAATGAGCAGTTCTTC.

This clonotype appeared many times. This chain uses TRBV7-3 with TRBJ2-2, with D perhaps matching TRBD1 (5 bases). V dropped 6 bases and J dropped 0 bases, with 8 bases sitting between them. Germline CDR1 reads SGHTA; CDR2 reads FQGTGA. This CDR3 comprises 14 residues. The CDR3 region is CASRPTANTGELFF. CDR3 coding DNA: TGTGCCAGCAGACCGACAGCGAACACCGGGGAGCTGTTTTTT.

This clonotype has a count of ten or more. The gene calls are TRBV14 and TRBJ2-2; D is uncertain. V was shortened by 1 base and J by 2 bases, with 8 bases between the two germline ends. Per the germline V gene, CDR1 is SGHDN and CDR2 is FVKESK. The CDR3 totals 15 residues. CDR3 coding DNA: TGTGCCAGCAGCCAAGCAAACCTCAACACCGGGGAGCTGTTTTTT. This codes for CASSQANLNTGELFF.

This clonotype was counted at least ten times. The genes are TRBV20-1 and TRBJ1-2, with D maybe TRBD1 (5 bases). V lost 0 bases, J lost 10 bases, and 12 bases lay in between. Germline V gene data show CDR1 as DFQATT and CDR2 as SNEGSKA (reference sequence). The CDR3 is 12 residues long. This chain's CDR3 is CSARDRVFFYTF. The CDR3 coding sequence is TGCAGTGCTAGAGACAGGGTCTTTTTCTACACCTTC.

This clonotype showed up many times. One end of the junction varies from germline; a read error may be responsible. The V call is TRBV28, the J call TRBJ1-2; D is ambiguous. CDR1 and CDR2 from the germline V gene are MDHEN and SYDVKM. The CDR3 runs 15 residues. CDR3 in amino acids: CASSLGRTSNFGYTF. The DNA of the CDR3 is TGTGCCAGCAGTTTAGGGAGGACCTCTAACTTTGGCTACACCTTC.

The sample holds many counts of this clonotype. This sequence joins TRBV20-1 and TRBJ1-5; 11 positions match TRBD1. The CDR3 extends over 13 amino acids. CDR1 and CDR2 from the germline V gene are DFQATT and SNEGSKA (reference sequence). Germline trimming cut 5 bases from V and 5 bases from J; bases unmatched to any gene: 2. CDR3 DNA: TGCAGTGCTGGACAGGGGGCCTATCAGCCCCAGCATTTT. Translated: CSAGQGAYQPQHF.

This clonotype was detected ten times or more. The V and J genes are TRBV11-2 and TRBJ2-1, with no clear D. The V and J ends lost 3 bases and 2 bases respectively, with 5 bases between them. The CDR3 length is 13 residues. Germline CDR1 reads SGHAT; CDR2 reads FQNNGV. CDR3: CASSFNTYNEQFF. The CDR3 coding sequence is TGTGCCAGCAGCTTCAACACCTACAATGAGCAGTTCTTC. Based on the CDR3 plus reference TRBV11-2 and TRBJ2-1, the full variable domain is EAGVAQSPRYKIIEKRQSVAFWCNPISGHATLYWYQQILGQGPKLLIQFQNNGVVDDSQLPKDRFSAERLKGVDSTLKIQPAKLEDSAVYLCASSFNTYNEQFFGPGTRLTVL.

This clonotype was seen ten or more times. The junction does not match germline at one end; this may be a read error. The V call is TRBV28, the J call TRBJ2-7; 8 bases agree with TRBD2. Germline V gene lookup returns CDR1 MDHEN and CDR2 SYDVKM. The CDR3 has 16 amino acids. CDR3 sequence (DNA): TGTGCCAGCAATTTATCACCGGGACTAGGACTCTACGAGCAGTACTTC. Translating gives CASNLSPGLGLYEQYF.

This chain links TRBV13 with TRBJ2-6; the match to TRBD2 covers 8 bases. The CDR3 length is 16 residues. Germline loops: CDR1 PRHDT, CDR2 FYEKMQ (reference sequence). After removal of 5 bases from V and 3 bases from J, the junction contained 6 bases not matched to a gene. The CDR3 DNA reads TGTGCCAGCAGCGTAGTCGGGGGGGTTGGGGCCAACGTCCTGACTTTC. Translation gives CASSVVGGVGANVLTF.

This chain links TRBV5-8 with TRBJ2-2, with 12 bases matching TRBD1. This CDR3 has 13 amino acids. J lost 11 bases, V lost 9 bases, and 8 bases had no gene match. CDR1 and CDR2 from the germline V gene are SGHTS and YDEGEE. CDR3 DNA sequence: TGTGCCACAAACTCCGGGACAGGGGGCGAGCTGTTTTTT. Its translation is CATNSGTGGELFF.

This clonotype was picked up a small number of times. This chain links TRBV6-1 with TRBJ2-7; D remains ambiguous. The CDR3 length is 15 residues. Germline V gives CDR1 MNHNS, CDR2 SASEGT. V dropped 6 bases and J dropped 2 bases, with 17 bases sitting between them. Here the CDR3 DNA reads TGTGCCAGCAGAGGGTCAGGCCTAGGCACCTACGAGCAGTACTTC. Its translation is CASRGSGLGTYEQYF.

There are many counts of this clonotype. This rearrangement joins TRBV20-1 to TRBJ2-3; D is undetermined. CDR1 is DFQATT, CDR2 SNEGSKA, per germline (reference sequence). The CDR3 runs 14 residues. V was pared by 3 bases and J by 2 bases, with 12 bases between. The DNA of the CDR3 is TGCAGTGCTAGTTCCGGATCAGCCACAGATACGCAGTATTTT. This encodes CSASSGSATDTQYF.

Concerning this clonotype: This sequence may be a read error, since a much larger clone differs from it by one base. This sequence joins TRBV25-1 and TRBJ2-7; tentative D call: TRBD1 (6 bases). Judging by the DNA end, TRBJ2-1 fits better; the J call may be wrong. The germline V gene encodes CDR1 MGHDK and CDR2 SYGVNS. The CDR3 spans 17 residues. The CDR3 spells CASSEYETGVSSYEQFF. CDR3 in DNA: TGTGCCAGCAGTGAATATGAGACAGGTGTGAGCTCCTACGAGCAGTTCTTC.

This clonotype was recorded at least ten times. The chain couples TRBV7-2 to TRBJ2-3, with D tentatively TRBD2 (6 bases). The CDR3 sequence is 16 residues long. Trimming shortened V by 0 bases and J by 6 bases, and 16 bases separated the two germline ends. Germline V gene data show CDR1 as SGHTA and CDR2 as FQGNSA. CDR3 amino acids: CASSLAGSHAGDTQYF. CDR3 bases: TGTGCCAGCAGCTTAGCCGGTAGCCACGCGGGGGATACGCAGTATTTT.

This clonotype has a handful of counts. This clone may be a read error of a much larger clone one base away. The chain has TRBV6-2 or TRBV6-3 and TRBJ1-4; D gene uncertain. The CDR3 runs 14 residues. CDR1 is MNHEY and CDR2 is SVGEGT in the germline V gene. CDR3 protein: CASSLGIDNEKPFF. The CDR3, as DNA: TGTGCCAGCAGTCTCGGGATAGATAATGAAAAACCGTTTTTT.

In this sample, this clonotype turned up many times. The chain links TRBV15 to TRBJ1-6, with 7 bases aligning to TRBD1. The CDR3 length is 14 residues. The V and J ends lost 3 bases and 9 bases, in that order; junction bases with no gene match: 5. Per the germline V gene, CDR1 is LNHNV and CDR2 is YYDKDF (reference sequence). In nucleotides, the CDR3 is TGTGCCACCAGCAGGCCGGGACAGCCTTCACCCCTCCACTTT. Protein sequence: CATSRPGQPSPLHF.

This chain links TRBV6-1 with TRBJ1-2; the D is unclear. The germline V gene has CDR1 MNHNS and CDR2 SASEGT. Trimming took 5 bases from V and 6 from J, leaving 22 bases between them. There are 16 residues in the CDR3. The CDR3 nucleotides read TGTGCCAGCAGTTACCACCCCCAGGATATTATGGATGGCTACACCTTC. Its translation: CASSYHPQDIMDGYTF.

This clonotype has a count of ten or more. The chain carries TRBV19 and TRBJ1-2, with D hard to call. The CDR3 consists of 16 residues. Germline lookup yields CDR1 LNHDA and CDR2 SQIVND (reference sequence). The V end lost 9 bases, the J end lost 4 bases, and 24 bases lay between the germline ends. CDR3 sequence: CASHGQEMRGGYGYTF. The DNA of the CDR3 is TGTGCCAGCCATGGGCAAGAGATGCGGGGTGGCTATGGCTACACCTTC.

Many counts were recorded for this clonotype. This chain joins TRBV7-9 and TRBJ2-3; no definite D call. This CDR3 spans 14 amino acids. V lost 4 bases and J 2 bases, leaving 10 bases between the germline ends. Germline V gives CDR1 SEHNR, CDR2 FQNEAQ (reference sequence). The CDR3 spells CASSYPAYTDTQYF. DNA of the CDR3: TGTGCCAGCAGCTACCCGGCCTACACAGATACGCAGTATTTT.

This clonotype was counted at least ten times. The chain combines TRBV10-3 with TRBJ1-2; D gene uncertain. CDR1 and CDR2 (germline): ENHRY, SYGVKD. This CDR3 spans 13 amino acids. V was shortened by 3 bases and J by 5 bases, with 10 bases between the two germline ends. The CDR3 loop reads CAISEGQVYGYTF. DNA of the CDR3: TGTGCCATCAGTGAAGGGCAGGTATATGGCTACACCTTC.